This TCR beta chain emerged from a study of shared clonotypes between healthy human individuals. Across the whole study: Contributing individuals were a couple of females and a few males aged 18 to 49. The plates for each donor numbered three CD4 naive, three CD4 memory, two CD8 naive and one CD8 memory.

Study-level points and caveats: Across a handful of donors, naive CD4 shared 5% to 6%, naive CD8 under 4%, memory CD4 roughly 2.3%, memory CD8 0.4% to 0.5%. Researchers sampled only blood; tissue repertoires likely differ.

About this clone: Its specificity is not known.

Germline V CDR1 and CDR2: SNHLY, FYNNEI. With 10 bases clipped from V and 3 bases from J, the junction kept 8 bases outside the gene matches. The CDR3 contains 14 residues. Generated by immunoSEQ multiplex PCR, the TCRdb table keeps only in-frame clones and is missing some. In the table there are a few hundred thousand clones, 97% of which are singletons. This sequence originates from a woman in her 30s in good health. The sample consisted of naive CD4+ T cells sorted from blood. This sample's subset: CD45RA+ positively selected. The V and J genes are TRBV2 and TRBJ2-4, with TRBD1 matching 8 bases. CDR3 sequence reads: CAILRGHGKNIQYF. CDR3 coding DNA: TGTGCCATCCTCAGGGGGCATGGCAAAAACATTCAGTACTTC.